This T cell receptor (beta chain) is drawn from a study of CD8+ T cells in alopecia areata. Study background: Among treated patients, oral tofacitinib was administered at 5 to 10 mg twice daily. Study observations and caveats: Under tofacitinib, numerous expanded lesional clonotypes remained detectable in scalp and blood.

The CDR3 extends over 16 amino acids. Germline V lookup: CDR1 LGHNA, CDR2 YNFKEQ. The germline V and J ends were trimmed by 1 base and 1 base, with 10 bases remaining between them. Documented treatment: oral pan-JAK inhibitor, 5-10 mg twice daily. It was cDNA, reverse transcribed from extracted RNA, that served as the sequencing template. Sequencing was performed with immunoSEQ multiplex PCR; in TCRdb, only in-frame clones are kept and a portion is missing. The sample records about 170,000 clones, about three fifths being singletons. With regard to this clone: Its cognate antigen is unknown.

The sequence came from a human donor with alopecia areata. The material was CD4+ T cells sorted from blood, obtained at approximately week 60, from a patient treated with tofacitinib. The V and J genes are TRBV4-2 and TRBJ2-2; no clear D. The CDR3 DNA reads as TGTGCCAGCAGCCAAGGGGCAGCACGGAACACCGGGGAGCTGTTTTTT. This translates into CASSQGAARNTGELFF.